This record concerns one TCR beta chain sequence. As yet, its antigen is unknown. This sample was taken from a study of tumor-infiltrating lymphocytes in localized non-small cell lung cancer. As for the study in general: Patients included smokers and never-smokers with various histologies, some sampled after neoadjuvant chemotherapy. From each patient, both tumor and uninvolved lung, non-adjacent to tumor, were sampled. Study conclusions and caveats: Not all patients were TCR sequenced, owing to tissue quantity. Different pieces of the same tissue went to different assays, confounding technical variation with intratumor heterogeneity.

The table came from immunoSEQ multiplex PCR; TCRdb's copy has only in-frame clones and leaves some out. The table lists tens of thousands of clones, roughly 85% of them singletons, with roughly 2% in the top ten. The sequence came from a human donor with non-small cell lung cancer. Source material: lung tumor tissue.

The CDR3 region is CASSLGSGTGFNEQYF. The CDR3 coding sequence is TGTGCCAGCAGCTTGGGGTCGGGGACAGGGTTTAACGAGCAGTACTTC. This chain links TRBV7-2 with TRBJ2-7, with TRBD1 identical over 9 bases. The germline V gene encodes CDR1 SGHTA and CDR2 FQGNSA. The length of the CDR3 is 16 residues. V trimming: 3 bases; J trimming: 5 bases; junction bases outside the gene matches: 11.